This T cell receptor beta chain was captured by sequencing in a study of blood T cell repertoires in COVID-19. As for the study in general: Some COVID-19 samples were acute and others convalescent; all came from the United States, Italy and Spain. The analysed material was cDNA or gDNA that came from T cells, B-cell-depleted T cells, or PBMCs.

This clone was observed a single time. Mismatch with germline at one junction end may stem from a read error. Germline CDR1 WSHSY, CDR2 SAAADI. This CDR3 has 13 residues. The protocol was immunoSEQ multiplex PCR, while the TCRdb copy is restricted to in-frame clones and leaves out a portion. The data hold fewer than 350,000 clones, with roughly 85% observed a single time. This TCR was sampled from a human donor in a cohort sampled during active COVID-19. The specimen was peripheral blood. J is TRBJ2-7 and V is TRBV10-2; maybe TRBD2 (5 bases). The CDR3 coding sequence is TGCGCCAGCAGCGAACCTAAACAGCCCGGGATCTTCTTC. Its protein is CASSEPKQPGIFF.